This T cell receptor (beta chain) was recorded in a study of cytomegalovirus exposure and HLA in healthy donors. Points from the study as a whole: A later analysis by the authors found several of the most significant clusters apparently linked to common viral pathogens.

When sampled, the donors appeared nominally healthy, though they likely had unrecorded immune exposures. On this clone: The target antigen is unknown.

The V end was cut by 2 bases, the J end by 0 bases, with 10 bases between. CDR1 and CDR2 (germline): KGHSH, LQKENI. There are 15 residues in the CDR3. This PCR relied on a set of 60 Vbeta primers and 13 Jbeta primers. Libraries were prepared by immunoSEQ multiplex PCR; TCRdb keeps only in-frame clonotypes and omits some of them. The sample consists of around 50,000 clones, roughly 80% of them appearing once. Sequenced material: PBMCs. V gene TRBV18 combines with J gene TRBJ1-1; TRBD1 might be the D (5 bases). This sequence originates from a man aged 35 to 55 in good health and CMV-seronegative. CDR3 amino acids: CASSPGGGVNTEAFF. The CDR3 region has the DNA TGTGCCAGCTCACCAGGGGGAGGCGTGAACACTGAAGCTTTCTTT.